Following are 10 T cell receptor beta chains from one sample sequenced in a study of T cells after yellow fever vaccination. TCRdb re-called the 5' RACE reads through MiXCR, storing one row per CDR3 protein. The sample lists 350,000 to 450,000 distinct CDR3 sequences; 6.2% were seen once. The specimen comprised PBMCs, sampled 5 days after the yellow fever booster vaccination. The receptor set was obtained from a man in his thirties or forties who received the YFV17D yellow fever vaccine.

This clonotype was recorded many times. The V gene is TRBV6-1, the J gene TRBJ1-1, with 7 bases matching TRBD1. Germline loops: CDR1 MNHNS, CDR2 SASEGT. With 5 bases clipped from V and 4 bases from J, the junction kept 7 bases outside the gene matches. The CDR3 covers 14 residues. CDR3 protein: CASSNSQGFTEAFF. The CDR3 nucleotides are TGTGCCAGCAGTAATTCACAGGGGTTCACTGAAGCTTTCTTT.

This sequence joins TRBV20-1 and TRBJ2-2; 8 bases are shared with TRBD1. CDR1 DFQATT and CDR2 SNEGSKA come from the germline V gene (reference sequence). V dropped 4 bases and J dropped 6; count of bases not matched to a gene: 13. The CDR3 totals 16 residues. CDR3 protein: CSAKLSGTGEAGELFF. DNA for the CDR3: TGCAGTGCTAAACTCTCCGGGACAGGAGAGGCCGGGGAGCTGTTTTTT.

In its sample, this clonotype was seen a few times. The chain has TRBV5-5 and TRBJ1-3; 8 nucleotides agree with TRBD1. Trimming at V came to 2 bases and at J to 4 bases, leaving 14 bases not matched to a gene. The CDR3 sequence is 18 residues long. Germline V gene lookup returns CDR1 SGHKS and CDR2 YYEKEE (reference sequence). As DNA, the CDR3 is TGTGCCAGCAGCTTAACCCCGACAGGGGTCAGCGGAGGAAACACCATATATTTT. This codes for CASSLTPTGVSGGNTIYF. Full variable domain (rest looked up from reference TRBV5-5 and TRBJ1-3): DAGVTQSPTHLIKTRGQQVTLRCSPISGHKSVSWYQQVLGQGPQFIFQYYEKEERGRGNFPDRFSARQFPNYSSELNVNALLLGDSALYLCASSLTPTGVSGGNTIYFGEGSWLTVV.

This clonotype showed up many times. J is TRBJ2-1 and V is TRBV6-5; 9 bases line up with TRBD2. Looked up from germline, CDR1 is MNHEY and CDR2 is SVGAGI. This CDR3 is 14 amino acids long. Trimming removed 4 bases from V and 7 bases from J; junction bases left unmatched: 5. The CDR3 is CASSSAGGQNEQFF. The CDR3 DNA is TGTGCCAGCAGTTCGGCGGGAGGGCAGAATGAGCAGTTCTTC.

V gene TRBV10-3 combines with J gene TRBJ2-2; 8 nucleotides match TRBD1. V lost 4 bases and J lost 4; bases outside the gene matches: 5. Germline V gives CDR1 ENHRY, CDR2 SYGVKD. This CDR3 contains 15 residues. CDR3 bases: TGTGCCATCAGTGCGGCAGGGGGCCGCACCGGGGAGCTGTTTTTT. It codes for CAISAAGGRTGELFF.

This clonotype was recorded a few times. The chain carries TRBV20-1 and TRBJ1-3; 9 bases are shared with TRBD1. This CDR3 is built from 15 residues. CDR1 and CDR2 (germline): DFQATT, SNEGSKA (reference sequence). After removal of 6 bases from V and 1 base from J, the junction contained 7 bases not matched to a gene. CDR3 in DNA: TGCAGTGCAAAGCCGGGACAGGGTTCTGGAAACACCATATATTTT. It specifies CSAKPGQGSGNTIYF.

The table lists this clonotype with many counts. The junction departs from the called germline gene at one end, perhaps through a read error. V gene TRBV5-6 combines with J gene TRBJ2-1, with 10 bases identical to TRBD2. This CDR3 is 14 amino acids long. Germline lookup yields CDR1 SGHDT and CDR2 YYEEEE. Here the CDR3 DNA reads TGTGCCAGCACCTTGTTAGCGGGAGGCAATGAGCAGTTCTTC. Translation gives CASTLLAGGNEQFF.

CDR3: CASSFAGYSNNEQFF. The DNA of the CDR3 is TGTGCCAGCAGCTTCGCGGGGTACTCTAACAATGAGCAGTTCTTC. The genes are TRBV7-2 and TRBJ2-1; D possibly corresponds to TRBD2 (6 bases). Germline-derived CDR1 and CDR2 are SGHTA and FQGNSA. V was trimmed by 3 bases and J by 5 bases, leaving 14 bases between them. This CDR3 contains 15 residues.

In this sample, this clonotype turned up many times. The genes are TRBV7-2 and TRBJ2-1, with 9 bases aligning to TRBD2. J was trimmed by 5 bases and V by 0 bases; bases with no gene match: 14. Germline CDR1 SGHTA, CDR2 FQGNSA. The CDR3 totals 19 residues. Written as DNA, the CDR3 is TGTGCCAGCAGCTTAGCGCGAGTACTACTAGCGGGCACTAACAATGAGCAGTTCTTC. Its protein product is CASSLARVLLAGTNNEQFF.

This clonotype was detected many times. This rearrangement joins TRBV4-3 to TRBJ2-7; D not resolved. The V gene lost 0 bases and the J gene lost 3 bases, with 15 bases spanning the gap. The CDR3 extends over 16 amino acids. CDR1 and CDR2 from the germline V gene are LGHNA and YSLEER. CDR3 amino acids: CASSQDRAAGLYEQYF. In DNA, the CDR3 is TGCGCCAGCAGCCAAGATCGGGCAGCAGGTCTCTACGAGCAGTACTTC.